The sample holds a few counts of the clone carrying this TCR beta chain. The sample belongs to a study of cytomegalovirus exposure and HLA in healthy donors. From germline, CDR1 is SGHRS and CDR2 YFSETQ. The CDR3 spans 13 residues. J gave up 7 bases and V 0 bases, and 2 bases lay outside the gene matches. Amplification used 60 Vbeta primers and 13 Jbeta primers. Libraries were prepared by immunoSEQ multiplex PCR; TCRdb keeps only in-frame clonotypes and omits some of them. This sample has around 150,000 clones, with about 77% found just once. The sequencing sample was made of PBMCs. This rearrangement joins TRBV5-1 to TRBJ1-2; TRBD1 matches at 8 bases. This clonotype was sampled from a man younger than 35 in good health and CMV-seropositive. The DNA for the CDR3 is TGCGCCAGCAGCTTGGGGACAGGGTTTGGCTACACCTTC. This sequence encodes CASSLGTGFGYTF.